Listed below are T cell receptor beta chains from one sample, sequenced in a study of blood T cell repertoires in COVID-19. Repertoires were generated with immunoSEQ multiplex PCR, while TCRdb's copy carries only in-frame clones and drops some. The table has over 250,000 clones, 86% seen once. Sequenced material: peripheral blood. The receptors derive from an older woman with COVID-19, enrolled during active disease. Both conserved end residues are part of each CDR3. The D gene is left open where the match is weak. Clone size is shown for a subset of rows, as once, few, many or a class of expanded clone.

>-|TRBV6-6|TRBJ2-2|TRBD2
TGTGCCAGCAGTTCAAGGACTAGCGGGGGCACCGGGGAGCTGTTTTTT
CASSSRTSGGTGELFF
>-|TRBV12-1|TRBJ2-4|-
TGTGCCAGCAGTTCGACAGGGCTAGCGGGGGGAGACCTAGCCAAAAACATTCAGTACTTC
CASSSTGLAGGDLAKNIQYF
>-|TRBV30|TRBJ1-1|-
TGTGCCTGGAGTCCGGGGGGGGAGTACACTGAAGCTTTCTTT
CAWSPGGEYTEAFF
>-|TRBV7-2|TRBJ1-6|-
TGTGCCAGCAGCTTAGTTAGTGTGGTTGGTAATTCACCCCTCCACTTT
CASSLVSVVGNSPLHF
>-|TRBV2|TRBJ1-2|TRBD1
TGTGCCAGCACTTCAGGGGGCGAGGGCTACACCTTC
CASTSGGEGYTF
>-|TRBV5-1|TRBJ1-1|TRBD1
TGCGCCAGCACCCAGGACAGGGGCGCAACTGAAGCTTTCTTT
CASTQDRGATEAFF
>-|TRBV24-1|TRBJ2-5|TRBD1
TGTGCCACCAGTGAACGACAGGGGAGTCAAGAGACCCAGTACTTC
CATSERQGSQETQYF
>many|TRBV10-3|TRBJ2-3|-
TGTGCCATCAGTGGGGGAGATACTAGCACAGATACGCAGTATTTT
CAISGGDTSTDTQYF
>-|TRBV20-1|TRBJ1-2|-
TGCAGTGCTAGAAGTGGGGCTGGCTACACCTTC
CSARSGAGYTF
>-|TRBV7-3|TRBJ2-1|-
TGTGCCAGCAGCTTATCCGGCGGCAGCTCCTACAATGAGCAGTTCTTC
CASSLSGGSSYNEQFF
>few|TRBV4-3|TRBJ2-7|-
TGCGCCAGCAGCCAAGATGGAGGGACCGAACAGAACTTC
CASSQDGGTEQNF
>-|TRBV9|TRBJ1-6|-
TGTGCCAGCAGTACAGGGTTAATGGGTAATTCACCCCTCCACTTT
CASSTGLMGNSPLHF
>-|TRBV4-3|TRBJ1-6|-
TGCGCCAGCAGCCAAGGTGACAGCAGCTCCTATAATTCACCCCTCCACTTT
CASSQGDSSSYNSPLHF
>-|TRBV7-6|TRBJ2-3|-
TGTGCCAGCAGCTTAGCGACAGGAGGTGTTCAGGCAGATACGCAGTATTTT
CASSLATGGVQADTQYF
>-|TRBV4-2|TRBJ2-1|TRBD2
TGTGCCAGCAGCCGGACTAGCGATGGCAATGAGCAGTTCTTC
CASSRTSDGNEQFF
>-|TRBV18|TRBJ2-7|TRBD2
TGTGCCAGCTCACCACTAGCGGGGGAGCAGTACTTC
CASSPLAGEQYF
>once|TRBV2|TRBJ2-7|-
TGTGCCAGCAGTGGCTACTACGAGCAGTACTTC
CASSGYYEQYF
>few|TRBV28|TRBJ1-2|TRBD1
TGTGCCAGCAGTATAACGACAGGGAGTCTTGGGGGCTACACCTTC
CASSITTGSLGGYTF
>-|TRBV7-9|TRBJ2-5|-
TGTGCCAGCAGCTTTTACATCAGCGGGGAGACCCAGTACTTC
CASSFYISGETQYF
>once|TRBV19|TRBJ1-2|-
TGTGCCACTCCCAGGGTAGGTGGCTACACCTTC
CATPRVGGYTF
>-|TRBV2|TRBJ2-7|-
TGTGCCAGCAGTCCCAGGTCCTACGAGCAGTACTTC
CASSPRSYEQYF
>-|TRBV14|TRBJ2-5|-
TGTGCCAGCAGCCAAGACGTTGGTACAGGGTTTCAAGAGACCCAGTACTTC
CASSQDVGTGFQETQYF
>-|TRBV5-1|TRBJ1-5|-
TGCGCCAGCAGCTTGGGAACAGAAAGGCAGCCCCAGCATTTT
CASSLGTERQPQHF
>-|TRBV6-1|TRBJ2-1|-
TGTGCCAGCATTGAAGACAGAGCCTACAATGAGCAGTTCTTC
CASIEDRAYNEQFF
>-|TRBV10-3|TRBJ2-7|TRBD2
TGTGCCATCAGTGAATCGGGAGGAAGGGAGCAGTACTTC
CAISESGGREQYF
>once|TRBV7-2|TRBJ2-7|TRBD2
TGTGCCAGCAGCACCGGGGGGGCGGGGGCCCTCTCCTACGAGCAGTACTTC
CASSTGGAGALSYEQYF
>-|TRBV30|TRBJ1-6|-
TGTGCCTGGAAGGGGAGGGCAGCCAATAATTCACCCCTCCACTTT
CAWKGRAANNSPLHF
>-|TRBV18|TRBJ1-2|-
TGTGCCAGCTCACCAATCTTAGGGGCGGCTGATGGCTACACCTTC
CASSPILGAADGYTF
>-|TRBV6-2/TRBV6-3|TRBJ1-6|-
TGTGCCAGCAGTTACCCGGCAGGGAACAATTCACCCCTCCACTTT
CASSYPAGNNSPLHF
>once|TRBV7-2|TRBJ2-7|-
TGTGCCAGCAGCTTTTCCCCAGGGGTCTCCTACGAGCAGTACTTC
CASSFSPGVSYEQYF
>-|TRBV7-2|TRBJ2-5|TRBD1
TGTGCCAGCAGCTCCCAGACAGGGGGCTGGGAGACCCAGTACTTC
CASSSQTGGWETQYF
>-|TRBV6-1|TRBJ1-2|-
TGTGCCAGCAGTGATCTAGCGGTGGACTATGGCTACACCTTC
CASSDLAVDYGYTF
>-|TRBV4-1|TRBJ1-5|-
TGCGCCAGCAGCCAAGATGGAGGGGAACAGCCCCAGCATTTT
CASSQDGGEQPQHF
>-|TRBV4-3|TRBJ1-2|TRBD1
TGCGCCAGCAGCCAAGATCAGGGGGAATATGGCTACACCTTC
CASSQDQGEYGYTF
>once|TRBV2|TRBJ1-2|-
TGTGCCATCACAGACGATAACTATGGCTACACCTTC
CAITDDNYGYTF
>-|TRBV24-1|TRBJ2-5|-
TGTGCCACCAGTGAAGTAGGGGGGGCAGAGACCCAGTACTTC
CATSEVGGAETQYF
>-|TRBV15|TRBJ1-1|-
TGTGCCACCAGCACACAGAGGAACACTGAAGCTTTCTTT
CATSTQRNTEAFF